The clone carrying this T cell receptor beta chain has at least ten counts. The data originate from a study of T cells in Graves' hyperthyroidism and ophthalmopathy. The CDR3 is made up of 13 amino acids. In germline, CDR1 is MDHEN, CDR2 SYDVKM. With 2 bases removed from V and 9 bases from J, the gap between germline ends came to 14 bases. What was amplified from RNA transcripts were TCR beta CDR3 regions. Initially, a first-round RT-PCR of the TCR CDR3 employed the HTBI primer set. MiXCR, applied by TCRdb to the multiplex PCR reads, yields one record per CDR3 protein. The sample has 490,000 or so distinct CDR3 sequences, approximately 23% seen once. Ophthalmopathy patients all had a Clinical Activity Score of at least 3, a NOSPECS grade of at least 4 and disease under 3 months old. The study left out patients who had uncontrolled infection, other autoimmune disease, pregnancy or lactation.

The chain recombines TRBV28 with TRBJ2-7; D remains unclear. This TCR was sampled from a woman between 65 and 79 years old with Graves' ophthalmopathy. The sequenced sample was blood. Here the CDR3 reads CASSLGHSEGQYF. The CDR3 bases are TGTGCCAGCAGTTTAGGGCACTCTGAAGGGCAGTACTTC.